This T cell receptor (beta chain) was identified during a study of identical twins. Study observations and caveats: Findings depended on cross-sectional statistics rather than tracking the same donors. The presence of invariant MAIT and iNKT cells could partly confound analyses of zero-insertion sequences. High-abundance cord blood beta clonotypes had fewer insertions; memory repertoires showed none.

V lost 1 base and J lost 11; bases outside the gene matches: 9. The CDR3 spans 14 residues. Germline CDR1 SGHTA, CDR2 FQGNSA. About this clonotype itself: Antigen specificity is unknown.

Each CDR3 protein is one row after TCRdb ran MiXCR on the 5' RACE reads. The sample records roughly 260,000 distinct CDR3 sequences, roughly an eighth being singletons. This TCR was recovered from a woman younger than 30 in good health. The sequencing input was memory (CD45RO+) T cells sorted from blood. This sequence joins TRBV7-2 and TRBJ2-5, with TRBD2 identical over 8 bases. The DNA for the CDR3 is TGTGCCAGCAGCTTAGACGCGGTAGCGGGAAGGCAGTACTTC. Translation gives CASSLDAVAGRQYF.